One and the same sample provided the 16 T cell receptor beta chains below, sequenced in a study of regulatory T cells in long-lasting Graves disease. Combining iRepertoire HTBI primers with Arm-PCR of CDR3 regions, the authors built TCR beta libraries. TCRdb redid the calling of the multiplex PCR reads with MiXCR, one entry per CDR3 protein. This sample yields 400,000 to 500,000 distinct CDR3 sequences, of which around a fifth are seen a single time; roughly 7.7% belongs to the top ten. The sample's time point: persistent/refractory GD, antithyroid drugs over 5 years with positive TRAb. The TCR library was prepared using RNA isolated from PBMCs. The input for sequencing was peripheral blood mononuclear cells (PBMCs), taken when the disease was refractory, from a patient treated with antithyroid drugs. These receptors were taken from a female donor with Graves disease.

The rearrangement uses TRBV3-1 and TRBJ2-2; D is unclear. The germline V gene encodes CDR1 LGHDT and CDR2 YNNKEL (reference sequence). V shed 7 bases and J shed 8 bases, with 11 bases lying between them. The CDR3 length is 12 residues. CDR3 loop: CASKNRAGELFF. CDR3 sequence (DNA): TGTGCCAGCAAGAATCGAGCGGGGGAGCTGTTTTTT.

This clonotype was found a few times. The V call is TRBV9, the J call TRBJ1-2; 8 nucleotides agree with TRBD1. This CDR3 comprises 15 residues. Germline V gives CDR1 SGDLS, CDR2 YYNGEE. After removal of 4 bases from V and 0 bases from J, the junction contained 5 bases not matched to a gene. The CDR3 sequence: CASSLTGGANYGYTF. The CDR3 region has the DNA TGTGCCAGCAGCCTTACAGGGGGAGCTAACTATGGCTACACCTTC.

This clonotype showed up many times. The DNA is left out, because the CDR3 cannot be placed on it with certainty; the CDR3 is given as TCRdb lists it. The CDR3 sequence: CASSSSGSVEAFF. This chain links TRBV6-2 or TRBV6-3 with TRBJ1-1; the D call in the table, TRBD1, was not verified against the DNA. CDR1 and CDR2 from the germline V gene are MNHEY and SVGEGT. The CDR3 has 13 residues if both end residues are counted.

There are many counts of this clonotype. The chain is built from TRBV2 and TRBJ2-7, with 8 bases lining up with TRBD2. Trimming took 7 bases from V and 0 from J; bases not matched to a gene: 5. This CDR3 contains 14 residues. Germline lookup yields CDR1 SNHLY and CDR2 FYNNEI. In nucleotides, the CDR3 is TGTGCCAGCAAACTAGCGGTGAGCTCCTACGAGCAGTACTTC. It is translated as CASKLAVSSYEQYF.

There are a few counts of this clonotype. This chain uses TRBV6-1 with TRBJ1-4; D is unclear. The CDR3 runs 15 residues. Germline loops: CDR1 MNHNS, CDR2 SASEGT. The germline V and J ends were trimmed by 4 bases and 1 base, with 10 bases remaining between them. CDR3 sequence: CASSGVSRTNEKLFF. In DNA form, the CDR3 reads TGTGCCAGCAGTGGAGTTAGTCGAACTAATGAAAAACTGTTTTTT.

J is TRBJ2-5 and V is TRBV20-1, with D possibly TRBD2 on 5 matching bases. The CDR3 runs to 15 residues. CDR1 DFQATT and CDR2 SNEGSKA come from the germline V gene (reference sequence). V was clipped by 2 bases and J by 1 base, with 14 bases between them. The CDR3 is CSARSPGNTQETQYF. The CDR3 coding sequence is TGCAGTGCTAGAAGTCCGGGGAATACCCAAGAGACCCAGTACTTC.

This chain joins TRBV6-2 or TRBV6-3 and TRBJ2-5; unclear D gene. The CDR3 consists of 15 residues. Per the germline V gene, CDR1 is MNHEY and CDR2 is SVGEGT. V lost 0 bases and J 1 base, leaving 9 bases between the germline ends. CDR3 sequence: CASSYSSRAQETQYF. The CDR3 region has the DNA TGTGCCAGCAGTTACTCGTCTAGGGCCCAAGAGACCCAGTACTTC.

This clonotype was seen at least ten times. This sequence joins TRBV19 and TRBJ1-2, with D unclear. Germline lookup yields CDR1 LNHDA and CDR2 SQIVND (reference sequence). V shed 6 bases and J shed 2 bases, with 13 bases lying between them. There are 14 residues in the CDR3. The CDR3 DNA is TGTGCCAGTAGAACCAGACTTGCGAACTATGGCTACACCTTC. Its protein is CASRTRLANYGYTF. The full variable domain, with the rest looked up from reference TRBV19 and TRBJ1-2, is DGGITQSPKYLFRKEGQNVTLSCEQNLNHDAMYWYRQDPGQGLRLIYYSQIVNDFQKGDIAEGYSVSREKKESFPLTVTSAQKNPTAFYLCASRTRLANYGYTFGSGTRLTVV.

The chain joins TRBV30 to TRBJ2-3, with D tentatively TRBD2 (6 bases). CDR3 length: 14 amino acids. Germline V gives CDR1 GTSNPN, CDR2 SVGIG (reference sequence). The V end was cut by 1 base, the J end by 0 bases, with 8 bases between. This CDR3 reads CAWSAGTSTDTQYF. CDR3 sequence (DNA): TGTGCCTGGAGTGCGGGGACTAGCACAGATACGCAGTATTTT.

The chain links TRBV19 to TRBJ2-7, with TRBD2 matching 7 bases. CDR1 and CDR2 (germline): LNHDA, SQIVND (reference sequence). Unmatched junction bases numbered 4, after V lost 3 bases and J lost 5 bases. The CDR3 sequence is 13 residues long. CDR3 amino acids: CASSIGRENEQYF. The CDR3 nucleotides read TGTGCCAGTAGTATTGGGCGGGAGAACGAGCAGTACTTC.

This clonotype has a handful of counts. CDR3 sequence reads: CASGPFLGTRFF. The DNA of the CDR3 is TGTGCCAGCGGACCGTTCTTGGGAACGAGGTTCTTC. This chain connects TRBV28 to TRBJ2-1; D remains unclear. V lost 8 bases and J lost 15, with 20 bases in between. This CDR3 has 12 amino acids. Germline V gene lookup returns CDR1 MDHEN and CDR2 SYDVKM. Drawing the rest from reference TRBV28 and TRBJ2-1, the complete variable domain is DVKVTQSSRYLVKRTGEKVFLECVQDMDHENMFWYRQDPGLGLRLIYFSYDVKMKEKGDIPEGYSVSREKKERFSLILESASTNQTSMYLCASGPFLGTRFFGPGTRLTVL.

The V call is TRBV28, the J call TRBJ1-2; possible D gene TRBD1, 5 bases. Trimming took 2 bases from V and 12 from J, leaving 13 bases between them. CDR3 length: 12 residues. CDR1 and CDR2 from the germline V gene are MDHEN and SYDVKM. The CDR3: CASSLRGYGNTF. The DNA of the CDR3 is TGTGCCAGCAGTTTAAGGGGTTACGGCAACACCTTC.

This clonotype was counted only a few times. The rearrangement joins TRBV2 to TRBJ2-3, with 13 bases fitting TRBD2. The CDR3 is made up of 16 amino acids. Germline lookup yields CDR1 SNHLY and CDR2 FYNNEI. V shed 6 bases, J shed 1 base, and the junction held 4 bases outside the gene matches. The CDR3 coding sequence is TGTGCCAGCAGCGTGACTAGCGGGGGGCGCACAGATACGCAGTATTTT. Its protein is CASSVTSGGRTDTQYF. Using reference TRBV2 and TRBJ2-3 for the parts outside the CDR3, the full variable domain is EPEVTQTPSHQVTQMGQEVILRCVPISNHLYFYWYRQILGQKVEFLVSFYNNEISEKSEIFDDQFSVERPDGSNFTLKIRSTKLEDSAMYFCASSVTSGGRTDTQYFGPGTRLTVL.

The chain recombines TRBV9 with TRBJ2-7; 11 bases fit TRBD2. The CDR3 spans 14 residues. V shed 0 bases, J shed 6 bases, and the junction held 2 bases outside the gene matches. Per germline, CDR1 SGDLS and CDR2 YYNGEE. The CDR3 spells CASSVELAGVEQYF. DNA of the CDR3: TGTGCCAGCAGCGTAGAACTAGCGGGAGTCGAGCAGTACTTC.

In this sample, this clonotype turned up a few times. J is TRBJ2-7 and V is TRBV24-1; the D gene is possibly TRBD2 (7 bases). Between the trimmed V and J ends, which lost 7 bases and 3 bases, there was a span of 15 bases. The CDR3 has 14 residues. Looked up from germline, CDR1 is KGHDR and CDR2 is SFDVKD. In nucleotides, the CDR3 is TGTGCCACCAGCCCGGGGGGACAATTCTACGAGCAGTACTTC. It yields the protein CATSPGGQFYEQYF.

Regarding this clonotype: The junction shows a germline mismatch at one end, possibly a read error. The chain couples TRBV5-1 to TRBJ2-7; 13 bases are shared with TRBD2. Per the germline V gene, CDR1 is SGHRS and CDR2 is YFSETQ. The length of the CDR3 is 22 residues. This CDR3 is CVSSSQLAGGPWIGRPIYEQYF. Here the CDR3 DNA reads TGCGTCAGCAGCTCCCAACTAGCGGGAGGGCCTTGGATCGGCCGACCAATCTACGAGCAGTACTTC.